This T cell receptor (beta chain) was sequenced in a study of blood T cell repertoires in COVID-19. As for the study in general: Samples of COVID-19 (acute and convalescent) were obtained from the United States, Italy and Spain. Sources were T cells, B-cell-depleted T cells, or PBMCs; the material itself was cDNA or gDNA.

In the authors' workflow: Using reference gene primer amplification, nucleated cell counts were estimated. Data came from immunoSEQ multiplex PCR; TCRdb stores just in-frame clones and leaves some out. D and trimming come from the DNA, and the V and J calls and clone size come from that table. This repertoire shows more than 45,000 clones, around 90% found once; its top ten account for approximately 1.3%. This clonotype was sampled from a man in his 60s with acute or convalescent COVID-19. Sample: peripheral blood.

The CDR3 loop reads CASSVWRGQYF. The CDR3 region has the DNA TGTGCCAGTAGTGTATGGCGGGGGCAGTACTTC. The J gene is TRBJ2-7, the V gene TRBV19, with D perhaps TRBD2 (6 bases). The CDR3 totals 11 residues. In germline, CDR1 is LNHDA, CDR2 SQIVND (reference sequence). V shed 5 bases and J shed 9 bases, with 11 bases lying between them.